This section outlines one TCR beta chain sequence together with its context. The entry originates in a study of blood T cell repertoires in COVID-19. Study background: COVID-19 samples collected from the United States, Italy and Spain covered acute and convalescent phases. In each case, the material was cDNA or gDNA derived from T cells, B-cell-depleted T cells, or PBMCs.

Here immunoSEQ multiplex PCR was the method, and the copy in TCRdb shows in-frame clones only, minus some. The data contain approximately 300,000 clones, under 90% of them singletons. Germline CDR1 and CDR2: SEHNR and FQNEAQ (reference sequence). The CDR3 consists of 15 residues. V gave up 5 bases and J gave up 4 bases; unmatched junction bases: 10. Input material: PBMCs or T cells enriched from blood (not recorded which). The rearrangement joins TRBV7-9 to TRBJ2-5, with TRBD1 identical over 7 bases. The receptor was derived from a man between 60 and 75 years old who had recovered from COVID-19. For the CDR3, the DNA is TGTGCCAGCAGCCGCGAGACAGGGTTAAGAGAGACCCAGTACTTC. Amino acids: CASSRETGLRETQYF. The entire variable domain, with the rest obtained from reference TRBV7-9 and TRBJ2-5, is as follows: DTGVSQNPRHKITKRGQNVTFRCDPISEHNRLYWYRQTLGQGPEFLTYFQNEAQLEKSRLLSDRFSAERPKGSFSTLEIQRTEQGDSAMYLCASSRETGLRETQYFGPGTRLLVL.